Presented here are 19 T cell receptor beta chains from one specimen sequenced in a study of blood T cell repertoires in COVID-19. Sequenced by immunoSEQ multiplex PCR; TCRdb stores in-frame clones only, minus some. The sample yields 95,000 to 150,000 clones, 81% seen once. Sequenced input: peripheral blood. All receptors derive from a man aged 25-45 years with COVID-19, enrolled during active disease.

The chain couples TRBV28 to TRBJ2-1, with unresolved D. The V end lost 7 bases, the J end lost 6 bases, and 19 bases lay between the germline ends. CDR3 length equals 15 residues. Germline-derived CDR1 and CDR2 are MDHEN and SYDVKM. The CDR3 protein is CASKKAYERSNEQFF. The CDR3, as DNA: TGTGCCAGCAAGAAGGCCTATGAGCGTAGCAATGAGCAGTTCTTC.

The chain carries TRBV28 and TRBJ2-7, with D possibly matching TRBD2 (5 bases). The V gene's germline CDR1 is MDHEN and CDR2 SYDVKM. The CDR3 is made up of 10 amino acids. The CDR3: CSGLWDEQYF. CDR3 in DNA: TGTTCCGGACTGTGGGACGAGCAGTACTTC.

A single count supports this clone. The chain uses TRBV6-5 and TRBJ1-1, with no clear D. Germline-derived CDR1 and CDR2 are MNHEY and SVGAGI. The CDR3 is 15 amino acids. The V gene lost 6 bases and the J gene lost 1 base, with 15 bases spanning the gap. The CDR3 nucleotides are TGTGCCAGCAGCCAACAGCCGGGAGGGAACACTGAAGCTTTCTTT. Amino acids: CASSQQPGGNTEAFF.

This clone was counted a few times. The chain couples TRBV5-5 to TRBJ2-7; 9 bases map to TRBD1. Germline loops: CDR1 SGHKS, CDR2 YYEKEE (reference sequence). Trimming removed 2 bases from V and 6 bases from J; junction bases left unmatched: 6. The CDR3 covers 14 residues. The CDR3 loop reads CASSLGDRVREQYF. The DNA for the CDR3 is TGTGCCAGCAGCTTAGGGGACAGGGTGCGCGAGCAGTACTTC.

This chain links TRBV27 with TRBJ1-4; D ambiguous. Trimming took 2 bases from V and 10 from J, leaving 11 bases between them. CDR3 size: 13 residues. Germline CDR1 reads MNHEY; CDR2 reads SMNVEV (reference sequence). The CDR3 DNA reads TGTGCCAGCAGTTTAGGGAGCGGCGGAAAACTGTTTTTT. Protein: CASSLGSGGKLFF.

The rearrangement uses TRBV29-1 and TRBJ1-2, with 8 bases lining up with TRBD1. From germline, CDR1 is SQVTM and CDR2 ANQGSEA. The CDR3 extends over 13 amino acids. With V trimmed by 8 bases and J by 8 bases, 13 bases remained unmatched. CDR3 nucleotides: TGCAGCTTTGGACAGGGCCCCGAGAGGGGCTACACCTTC. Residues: CSFGQGPERGYTF.

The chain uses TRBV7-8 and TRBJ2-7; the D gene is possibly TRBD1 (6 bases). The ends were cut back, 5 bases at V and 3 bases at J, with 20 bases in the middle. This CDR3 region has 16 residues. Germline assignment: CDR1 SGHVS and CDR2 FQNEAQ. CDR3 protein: CASSGGPGHSRYEQYF. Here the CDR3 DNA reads TGTGCCAGCAGCGGAGGCCCGGGACACTCTCGCTACGAGCAGTACTTC.

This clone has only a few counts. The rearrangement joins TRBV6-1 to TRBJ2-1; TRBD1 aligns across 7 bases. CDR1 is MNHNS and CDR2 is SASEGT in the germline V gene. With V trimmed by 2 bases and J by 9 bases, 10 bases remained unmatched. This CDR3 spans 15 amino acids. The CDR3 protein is CASSEPGQFLVEQFF. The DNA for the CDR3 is TGTGCCAGCAGTGAACCGGGACAGTTCCTCGTTGAGCAGTTCTTC.

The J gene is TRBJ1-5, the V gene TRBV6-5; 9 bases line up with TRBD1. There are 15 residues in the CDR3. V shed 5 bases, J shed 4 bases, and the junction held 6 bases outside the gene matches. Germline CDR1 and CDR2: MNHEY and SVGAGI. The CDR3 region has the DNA TGTGCCAGCAGTCTGCTTGGGACAGGGAATCAGCCCCAGCATTTT. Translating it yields CASSLLGTGNQPQHF.

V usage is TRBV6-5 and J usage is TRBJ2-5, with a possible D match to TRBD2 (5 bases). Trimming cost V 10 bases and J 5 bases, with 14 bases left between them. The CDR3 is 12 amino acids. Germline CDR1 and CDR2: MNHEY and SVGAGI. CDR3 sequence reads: CATLERWETQYF. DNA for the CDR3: TGTGCCACACTCGAGCGGTGGGAGACCCAGTACTTC.

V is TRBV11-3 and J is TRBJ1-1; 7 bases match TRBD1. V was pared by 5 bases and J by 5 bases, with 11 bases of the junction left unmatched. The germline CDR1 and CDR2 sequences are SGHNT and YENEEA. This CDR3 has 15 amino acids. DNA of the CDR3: TGTGCCAGCAGCATACGACAGGGTCAAAAGACTGAAGCTTTCTTT. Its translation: CASSIRQGQKTEAFF.

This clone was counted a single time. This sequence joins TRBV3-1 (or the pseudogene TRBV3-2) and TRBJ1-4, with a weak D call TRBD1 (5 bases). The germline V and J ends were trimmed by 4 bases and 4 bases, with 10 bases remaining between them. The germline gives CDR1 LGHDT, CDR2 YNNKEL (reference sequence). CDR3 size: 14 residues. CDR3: CASSPTVGNEKLFF. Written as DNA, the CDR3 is TGTGCCAGCAGCCCGACAGTCGGTAATGAAAAACTGTTTTTT.

CDR3 loop: CASSIQVHQPQHF. The CDR3 coding sequence is TGTGCCAGTAGTATACAGGTTCATCAGCCCCAGCATTTT. The genes are TRBV19 and TRBJ1-5; D is uncertain. This CDR3 contains 13 residues. From germline, CDR1 is LNHDA and CDR2 SQIVND (reference sequence). V lost 2 bases and J 5 bases, leaving 7 bases between the germline ends.

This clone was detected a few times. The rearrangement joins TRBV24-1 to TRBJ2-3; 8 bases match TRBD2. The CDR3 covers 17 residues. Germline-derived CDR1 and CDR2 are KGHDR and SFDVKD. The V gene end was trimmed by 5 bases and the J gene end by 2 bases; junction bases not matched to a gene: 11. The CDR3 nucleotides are TGTGCCACCAGTGCCCGGCGGACTAGCAGCACCACAGATACGCAGTATTTT. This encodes CATSARRTSSTTDTQYF.

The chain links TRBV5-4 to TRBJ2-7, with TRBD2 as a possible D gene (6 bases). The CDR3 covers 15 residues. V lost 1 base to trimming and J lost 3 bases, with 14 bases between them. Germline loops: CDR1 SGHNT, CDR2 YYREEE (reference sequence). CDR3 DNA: TGTGCCAGCAGCTTGAGGGAAGCGGGCTACTACGAGCAGTACTTC. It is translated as CASSLREAGYYEQYF.

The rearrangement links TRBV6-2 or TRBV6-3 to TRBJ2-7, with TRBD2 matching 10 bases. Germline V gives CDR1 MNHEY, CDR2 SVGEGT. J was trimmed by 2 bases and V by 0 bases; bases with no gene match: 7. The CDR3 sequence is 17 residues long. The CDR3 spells CASSYSLGTSETYEQYF. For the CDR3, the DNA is TGTGCCAGCAGTTACTCCCTCGGGACTAGCGAGACCTACGAGCAGTACTTC.

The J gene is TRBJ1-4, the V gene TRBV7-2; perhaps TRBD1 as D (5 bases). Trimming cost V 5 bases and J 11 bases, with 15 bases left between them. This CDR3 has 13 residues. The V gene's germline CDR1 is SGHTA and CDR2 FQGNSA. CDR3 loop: CASSPHWRGKLFF. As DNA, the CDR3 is TGTGCCAGCAGCCCCCATTGGAGGGGCAAACTGTTTTTT.

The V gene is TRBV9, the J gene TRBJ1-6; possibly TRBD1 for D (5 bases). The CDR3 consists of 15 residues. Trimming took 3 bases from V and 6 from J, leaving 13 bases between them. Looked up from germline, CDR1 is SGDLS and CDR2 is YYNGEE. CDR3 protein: CASSARGNPNSPLHF. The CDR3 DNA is TGTGCCAGCAGCGCACGGGGGAACCCTAATTCACCCCTCCACTTT.

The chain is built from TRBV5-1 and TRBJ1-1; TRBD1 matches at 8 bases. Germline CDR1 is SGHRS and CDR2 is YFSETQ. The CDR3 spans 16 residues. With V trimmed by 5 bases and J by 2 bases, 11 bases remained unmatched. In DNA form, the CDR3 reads TGCGCCAGCAGTTCGGACAGGGTGGGTGAAAACACTGAAGCTTTCTTT. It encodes CASSSDRVGENTEAFF.